The 17 T cell receptor beta chains in this list originate from one sample, sequenced in a study of shared clonotypes between healthy human individuals. Clones were sequenced by immunoSEQ multiplex PCR, and TCRdb holds only the in-frame ones, with some missing. Here the sample spans about 600,000 clones, 95% to 98% being singletons. Sequenced: naive CD4+ T cells sorted from blood. As to subset: CD45RA+ positively selected. Receptors originate from a woman in her 30s in good health.

The CDR3 DNA follows: TGTGCCAGCAGCACGGAGGGCCCAGATACGCAGTATTTT. Its translation is CASSTEGPDTQYF. This chain joins TRBV9 and TRBJ2-3; possibly TRBD2 for D (6 bases). Per germline, CDR1 SGDLS and CDR2 YYNGEE. The CDR3 loop spans 13 amino acids. The V and J ends lost 4 bases and 4 bases respectively, with 10 bases between them.

In regard to this clone: Other DNA sequences in the same sample also yield this CDR3. V and J are TRBV6-5 and TRBJ2-2; D may be TRBD1 (6 bases). Germline CDR1 and CDR2: MNHEY and SVGAGI. Trimming left V 3 bases short and J 5 bases short, with 10 bases between. The CDR3 has 14 residues. Written as DNA, the CDR3 is TGTGCCAGCAGTTATCCCACAGGGACCGGGGAGCTGTTTTTT. It is translated as CASSYPTGTGELFF.

This clone occurred once. Here the CDR3 reads CASSSDASGSGNTIYF. The CDR3 bases are TGTGCCAGTAGTTCTGACGCCTCTGGATCTGGAAACACCATATATTTT. This chain links TRBV19 with TRBJ1-3; D remains unclear. This CDR3 region has 16 residues. V gave up 5 bases and J gave up 1 base, with 15 bases separating them. Germline V lookup: CDR1 LNHDA, CDR2 SQIVND (reference sequence).

V and J are TRBV28 and TRBJ1-2; TRBD1 is a possible D gene (6 bases). The germline V and J ends were trimmed by 3 bases and 5 bases, with 22 bases remaining between them. The CDR3 has 17 amino acids. Germline V gives CDR1 MDHEN, CDR2 SYDVKM. CDR3 DNA: TGTGCCAGCAGTTTTCAAGGCGCCGCGGGGGCTGGATATGGCTACACCTTC. This translates into CASSFQGAAGAGYGYTF.

The rearrangement uses TRBV5-1 and TRBJ2-3; the match to TRBD2 covers 7 bases. Germline values: CDR1 SGHRS, CDR2 YFSETQ. Unmatched junction bases numbered 13, after V lost 5 bases and J lost 4 bases. This CDR3 is built from 16 residues. This CDR3 is CASRTGSRAGADTQYF. The CDR3 nucleotides read TGCGCCAGCAGAACCGGGTCCAGGGCGGGGGCAGATACGCAGTATTTT.

V gene TRBV29-1 combines with J gene TRBJ2-2, with D uncertain. CDR1 is SQVTM, CDR2 ANQGSEA, per germline. CDR3 length: 15 amino acids. V lost 6 bases, J lost 6 bases, and 20 bases lay in between. This CDR3 is CSVALENLDAGELFF. CDR3 in DNA: TGCAGCGTGGCCTTAGAGAACTTGGATGCCGGGGAGCTGTTTTTT.

V and J are TRBV9 and TRBJ2-6; D is tentatively TRBD1 or TRBD2 (5 bases each). The CDR3 is 15 residues long. Trimming took 2 bases from V and 4 from J, leaving 10 bases between them. Germline V CDR1 and CDR2: SGDLS, YYNGEE. This chain's CDR3 is CASSVPGTGANVLTF. CDR3 nucleotides: TGTGCCAGCAGCGTTCCAGGGACCGGGGCCAACGTCCTGACTTTC. The variable domain in full, completed from reference TRBV9 and TRBJ2-6, reads DSGVTQTPKHLITATGQRVTLRCSPRSGDLSVYWYQQSLDQGLQFLIQYYNGEERAKGNILERFSAQQFPDLHSELNLSSLELGDSALYFCASSVPGTGANVLTFGAGSRLTVL.

The chain carries TRBV19 and TRBJ2-1; TRBD1 matches at 10 bases. This CDR3 has 15 residues. V gave up 10 bases and J gave up 5 bases; unmatched junction bases: 11. The V gene's germline CDR1 is LNHDA and CDR2 SQIVND (reference sequence). CDR3 residues: CATDSGQGTDNEQFF. DNA for the CDR3: TGTGCCACGGACTCGGGACAGGGGACAGACAATGAGCAGTTCTTC. Looking up the rest from reference TRBV19 and TRBJ2-1 gives the full variable domain: DGGITQSPKYLFRKEGQNVTLSCEQNLNHDAMYWYRQDPGQGLRLIYYSQIVNDFQKGDIAEGYSVSREKKESFPLTVTSAQKNPTAFYLCATDSGQGTDNEQFFGPGTRLTVL.

This chain joins TRBV27 and TRBJ1-2; TRBD1 matches at 9 bases. Germline loops: CDR1 MNHEY, CDR2 SMNVEV (reference sequence). V gave up 6 bases and J gave up 6 bases; unmatched junction bases: 5. CDR3 length: 13 amino acids. CDR3 nucleotide sequence: TGTGCCAGCAGAGGGACAGGGTACGATGGCTACACCTTC. Residues: CASRGTGYDGYTF.

The rearrangement links TRBV5-1 to TRBJ2-7; unclear D gene. Germline loops: CDR1 SGHRS, CDR2 YFSETQ. The ends were cut back, 2 bases at V and 3 bases at J, with 15 bases in the middle. CDR3 size: 15 residues. The CDR3 reads CASSFGPDGFYEQYF. As DNA, the CDR3 is TGCGCCAGCAGCTTTGGACCGGACGGGTTCTACGAGCAGTACTTC.

V usage is TRBV5-1 and J usage is TRBJ2-4; D is undetermined. V was cut by 2 bases and J by 0 bases, with 9 bases left in between. Germline V gene lookup returns CDR1 SGHRS and CDR2 YFSETQ. This CDR3 contains 15 residues. CDR3: CASSFWSRAKNIQYF. In DNA form, the CDR3 reads TGCGCCAGCAGCTTCTGGTCTAGAGCCAAAAACATTCAGTACTTC.

In the case of this clone: Other DNA sequences in the same sample also yield this CDR3. The chain uses TRBV5-1 and TRBJ1-2; tentatively, D is TRBD1 (5 bases). CDR3 length: 12 amino acids. V was shortened by 4 bases and J by 1 base, with 5 bases between the two germline ends. CDR1 and CDR2 from the germline V gene are SGHRS and YFSETQ. The CDR3 sequence: CASSGGNYGYTF. CDR3 bases: TGCGCCAGCAGCGGGGGTAACTATGGCTACACCTTC.

V and J are TRBV25-1 and TRBJ2-5, with TRBD2 matching over 11 bases. The J segment lost 4 bases and the V segment lost 3 bases, leaving 10 bases of the junction unmatched. Per germline, CDR1 MGHDK and CDR2 SYGVNS. This CDR3 comprises 17 residues. The CDR3 reads CASSEVRLLAGVETQYF. The CDR3 DNA follows: TGTGCCAGCAGTGAGGTCAGGTTACTAGCGGGAGTAGAGACCCAGTACTTC.

On this clone: The same CDR3 is also encoded by other DNA sequences in this sample. The CDR3 spells CASSYSGEQYF. The CDR3 nucleotides read TGTGCCAGCAGTTACTCAGGGGAGCAGTACTTC. This chain uses TRBV6-5 with TRBJ2-7; D gene uncertain. Per germline, CDR1 MNHEY and CDR2 SVGAGI. The V end lost 0 bases, the J end lost 7 bases, and 4 bases lay between the germline ends. The length of the CDR3 is 11 residues.

The chain is built from TRBV27 and TRBJ2-1; 7 bases fit TRBD2. This CDR3 comprises 14 residues. The germline V gene has CDR1 MNHEY and CDR2 SMNVEV (reference sequence). The V gene end was trimmed by 5 bases and the J gene end by 8 bases; junction bases not matched to a gene: 9. The CDR3 loop reads CASSLASGGDEQFF. The DNA for the CDR3 is TGTGCCAGCAGTCTGGCTAGCGGAGGGGATGAGCAGTTCTTC.

The gene calls are TRBV28 and TRBJ2-7; 10 bases are shared with TRBD1. CDR1 is MDHEN and CDR2 is SYDVKM in the germline V gene. The CDR3 covers 14 residues. V lost 5 bases, J lost 6 bases, and 7 bases stayed unmatched. CDR3 loop: CASSPPDRGIEQYF. CDR3 DNA sequence: TGTGCCAGCAGTCCCCCGGACAGGGGGATCGAGCAGTACTTC.

The CDR3 DNA sequence: TGTGCCAGCAGCCCCGGACAGTCCGCGAACACCGGGGAGCTGTTTTTT. It yields the protein CASSPGQSANTGELFF. The gene calls are TRBV11-3 and TRBJ2-2; possible D gene TRBD1, 6 bases. The CDR3 runs to 16 residues. In germline, CDR1 is SGHNT, CDR2 YENEEA. V gave up 5 bases and J gave up 0 bases, with 13 bases separating them.